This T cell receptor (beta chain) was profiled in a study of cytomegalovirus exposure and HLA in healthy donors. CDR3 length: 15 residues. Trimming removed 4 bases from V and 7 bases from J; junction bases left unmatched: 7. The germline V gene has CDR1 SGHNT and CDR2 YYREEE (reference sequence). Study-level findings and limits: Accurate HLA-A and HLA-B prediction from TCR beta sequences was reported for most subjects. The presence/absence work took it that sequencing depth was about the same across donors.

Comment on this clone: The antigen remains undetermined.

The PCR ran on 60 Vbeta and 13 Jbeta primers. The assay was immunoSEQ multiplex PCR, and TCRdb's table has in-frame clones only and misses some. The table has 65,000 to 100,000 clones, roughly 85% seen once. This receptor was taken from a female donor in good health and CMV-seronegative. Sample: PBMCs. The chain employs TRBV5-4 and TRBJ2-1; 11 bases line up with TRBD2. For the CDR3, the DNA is TGTGCCAGCAGCATTGTAGCGGGGGGGCCGAATGAGCAGTTCTTC. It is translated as CASSIVAGGPNEQFF.